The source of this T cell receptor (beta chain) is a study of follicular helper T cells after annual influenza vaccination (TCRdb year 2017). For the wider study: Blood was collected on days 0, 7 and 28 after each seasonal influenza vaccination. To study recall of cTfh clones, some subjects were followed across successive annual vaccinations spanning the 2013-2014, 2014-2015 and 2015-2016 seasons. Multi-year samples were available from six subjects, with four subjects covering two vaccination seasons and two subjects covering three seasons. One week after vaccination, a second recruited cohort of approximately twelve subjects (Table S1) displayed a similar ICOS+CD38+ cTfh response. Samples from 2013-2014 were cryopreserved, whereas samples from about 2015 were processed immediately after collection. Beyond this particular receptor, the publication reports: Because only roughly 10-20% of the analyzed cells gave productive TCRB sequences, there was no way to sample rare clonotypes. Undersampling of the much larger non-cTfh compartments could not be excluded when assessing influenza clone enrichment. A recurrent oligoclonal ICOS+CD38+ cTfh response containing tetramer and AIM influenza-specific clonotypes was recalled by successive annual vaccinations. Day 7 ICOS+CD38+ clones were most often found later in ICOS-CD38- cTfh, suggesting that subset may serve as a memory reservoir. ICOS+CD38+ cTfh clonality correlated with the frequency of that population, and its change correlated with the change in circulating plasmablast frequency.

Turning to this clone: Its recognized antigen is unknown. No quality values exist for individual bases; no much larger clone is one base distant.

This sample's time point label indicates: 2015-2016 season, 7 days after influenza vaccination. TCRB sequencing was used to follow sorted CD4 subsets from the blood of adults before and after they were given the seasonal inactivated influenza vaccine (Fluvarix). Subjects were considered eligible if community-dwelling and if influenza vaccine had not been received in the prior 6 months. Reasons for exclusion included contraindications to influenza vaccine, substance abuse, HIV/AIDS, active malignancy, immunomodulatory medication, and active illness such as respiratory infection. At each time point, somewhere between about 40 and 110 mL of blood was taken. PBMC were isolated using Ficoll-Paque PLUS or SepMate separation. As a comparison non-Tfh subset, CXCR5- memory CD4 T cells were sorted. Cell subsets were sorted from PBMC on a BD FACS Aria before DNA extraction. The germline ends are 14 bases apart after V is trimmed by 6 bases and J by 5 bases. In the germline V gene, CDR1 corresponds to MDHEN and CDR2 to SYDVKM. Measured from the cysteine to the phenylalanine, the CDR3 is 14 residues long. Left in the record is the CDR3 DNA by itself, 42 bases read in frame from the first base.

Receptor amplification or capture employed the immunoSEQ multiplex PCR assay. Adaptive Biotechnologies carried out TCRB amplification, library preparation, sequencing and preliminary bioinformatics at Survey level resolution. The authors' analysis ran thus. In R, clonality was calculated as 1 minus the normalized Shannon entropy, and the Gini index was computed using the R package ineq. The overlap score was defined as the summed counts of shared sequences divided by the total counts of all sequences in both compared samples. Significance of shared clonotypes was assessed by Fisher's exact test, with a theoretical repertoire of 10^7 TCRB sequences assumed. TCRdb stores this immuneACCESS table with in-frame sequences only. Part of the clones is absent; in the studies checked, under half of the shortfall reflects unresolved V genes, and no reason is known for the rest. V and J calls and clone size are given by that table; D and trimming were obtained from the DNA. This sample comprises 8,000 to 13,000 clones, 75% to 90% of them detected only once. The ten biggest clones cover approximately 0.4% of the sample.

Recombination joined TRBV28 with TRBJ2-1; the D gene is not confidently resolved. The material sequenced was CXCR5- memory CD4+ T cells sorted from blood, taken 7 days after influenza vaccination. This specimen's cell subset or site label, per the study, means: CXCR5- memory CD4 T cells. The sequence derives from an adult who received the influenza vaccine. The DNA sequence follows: TGTGCCAGCAGACTCGACAAGGTTAACAATGAGCAGTTCTTC. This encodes CASRLDKVNNEQFF.